These T cell receptor beta chains were read from a single sample in a study of cytomegalovirus exposure and HLA in healthy donors. TCRdb's copy holds only in-frame clones and misses some; the assay was immunoSEQ multiplex PCR. The sample records around 110,000 clones, 65% to 90% being singletons. The specimen sequenced was PBMCs. The receptors originated from a man aged 45-60 years in good health and CMV-seronegative. Each CDR3 is given with its conserved first and last residue. The order of the fields is D gene, clone size, J gene, V gene, CDR3 protein, CDR3 DNA. The D gene is left open where the match is weak. Clone size appears in some rows only: once, few, many, or a class for an expanded clone.

NA few TRBJ1-4 TRBV2 CASSGRAGEKLFF TGTGCCAGCAGTGGGAGGGCCGGGGAAAAACTGTTTTTT
NA NA TRBJ1-6 TRBV5-1 CASSLELGHYNSPLHF TGCGCCAGCAGCTTGGAGTTGGGACACTATAATTCACCCCTCCACTTT
NA NA TRBJ1-1 TRBV6-1 CASSKDRPNTEAFF TGTGCCAGCAGTAAGGACAGACCGAACACTGAAGCTTTCTTT
TRBD2 NA TRBJ2-5 TRBV29-1 CSCREVEETQYF TGCAGCTGTCGGGAGGTAGAAGAGACCCAGTACTTC
NA NA TRBJ2-2 TRBV30 CAWSVLVGDTGELFF TGTGCCTGGAGTGTACTGGTAGGGGACACCGGGGAGCTGTTTTTT
NA NA TRBJ1-5 TRBV19 CASSPPLTGLGNQPQHF TGTGCCAGTAGTCCCCCTCTTACAGGGCTGGGGAATCAGCCCCAGCATTTT
TRBD2 NA TRBJ2-1 TRBV2 CASFLAGGYNEQFF TGTGCCAGCTTTCTAGCGGGGGGTTACAATGAGCAGTTCTTC
TRBD2 NA TRBJ2-1 TRBV7-2 CASSLDGGENEQFF TGTGCCAGCAGCTTAGACGGGGGGGAAAATGAGCAGTTCTTC
NA NA TRBJ1-1 TRBV29-1 CSVSRTENTEAFF TGCAGCGTTTCGAGGACAGAGAACACTGAAGCTTTCTTT
NA once TRBJ1-4 TRBV18 CASSPPGEKLFF TGTGCCAGCTCACCTCCAGGAGAAAAACTGTTTTTT
NA NA TRBJ2-1 TRBV2 CASRSSVSPNEQFF TGTGCCAGCAGGTCTAGCGTGTCCCCTAATGAGCAGTTCTTC
TRBD1 NA TRBJ1-1 TRBV10-3 CAISQTTGERSAEAFF TGTGCCATCAGTCAAACGACAGGGGAAAGAAGCGCTGAAGCTTTCTTT
NA NA TRBJ1-5 TRBV28 CASSLQPGNSNQPQHF TGTGCCAGCAGTTTACAGCCGGGTAATAGCAATCAGCCCCAGCATTTT
TRBD1 NA TRBJ2-1 TRBV28 CASSQTGGAYNEQFF TGTGCCAGCAGCCAGACAGGGGGCGCATACAATGAGCAGTTCTTC
TRBD2 NA TRBJ2-1 TRBV16 CASSQRLADEQFF TGTGCCAGCAGCCAAAGACTAGCCGATGAGCAGTTCTTC
TRBD1 NA TRBJ1-5 TRBV19 CASSIRDRGDGQPQHF TGTGCCAGTAGTATAAGAGACAGGGGCGACGGTCAGCCCCAGCATTTT
TRBD1 NA TRBJ2-1 TRBV2 CASSRGVWDRGNEQFF TGTGCCAGCAGTCGTGGAGTTTGGGACAGGGGCAATGAGCAGTTCTTC
NA NA TRBJ2-2 TRBV4-2 CASSQEITAGTGELFF TGTGCCAGCAGCCAAGAAATTACGGCGGGGACCGGGGAGCTGTTTTTT
NA NA TRBJ2-2 TRBV27 CASSPHNTGELFF TGTGCCAGCAGTCCACATAACACCGGGGAGCTGTTTTTT
NA few TRBJ1-1 TRBV12-5 CASGFGGETEAFF TGTGCTAGTGGTTTCGGGGGTGAAACTGAAGCTTTCTTT
NA NA TRBJ1-1 TRBV5-1 CASSFLDREAFF TGCGCCAGCAGCTTCCTTGACAGGGAAGCTTTCTTT
NA NA TRBJ1-2 TRBV2 CASSVGGDGYTF TGTGCCAGCAGTGTGGGAGGGGATGGCTACACCTTC
NA NA TRBJ2-3 TRBV6-1 CASGSGFHTDTQYF TGTGCCAGCGGCTCCGGGTTTCACACAGATACGCAGTATTTT